The T cell receptor (beta chain) described here comes from a study of shared clonotypes between healthy human individuals. Study at large: Donors had three CD4 naive, three CD4 memory, two CD8 naive and one CD8 memory plate apiece. Points from the study as a whole: Non-shared clonotypes had lower generation probabilities than clonotypes shared by all four sorted-subset donors. It was anticipated that sequencing depth would influence how many clonotypes donors shared.

The assay was immunoSEQ multiplex PCR, and TCRdb's table has in-frame clones only and misses some. Of millions of clones listed, about 95% are singletons. Selected positively for CCR7 and CD45RO-negative, naive CD8 cells excluded terminally differentiated effector memory CD45RA+ cells. All donors qualified as healthy HIV-negative adults and had experienced no recent acute infections or vaccinations. About this clone itself: The target antigen is unknown.

The V gene end was trimmed by 3 bases and the J gene end by 0 bases; junction bases not matched to a gene: 10. The germline V gene encodes CDR1 LNHDA and CDR2 SQIVND (reference sequence). The CDR3 has 18 residues. V usage is TRBV19 and J usage is TRBJ1-5, with TRBD1 matching over 8 bases. The sample was naive CD8+ T cells sorted from blood. The sequence came from a man aged 18 to 29 in good health. The CDR3 here is CASSIGDRPDLSNQPQHF. DNA of the CDR3: TGTGCCAGTAGTATCGGGGACAGGCCTGACCTTAGCAATCAGCCCCAGCATTTT. The full variable domain, its missing parts supplied by reference TRBV19 and TRBJ1-5, is DGGITQSPKYLFRKEGQNVTLSCEQNLNHDAMYWYRQDPGQGLRLIYYSQIVNDFQKGDIAEGYSVSREKKESFPLTVTSAQKNPTAFYLCASSIGDRPDLSNQPQHFGDGTRLSIL.